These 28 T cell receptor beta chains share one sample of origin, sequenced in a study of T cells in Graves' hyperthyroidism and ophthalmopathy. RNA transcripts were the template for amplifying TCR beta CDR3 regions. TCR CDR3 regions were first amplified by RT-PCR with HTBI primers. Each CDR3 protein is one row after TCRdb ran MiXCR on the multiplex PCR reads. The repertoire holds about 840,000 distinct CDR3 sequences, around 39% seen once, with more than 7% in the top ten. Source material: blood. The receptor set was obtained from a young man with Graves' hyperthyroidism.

CDR3 nucleotide sequence: TGTGCCAGCAGCTTAGGACTAGCGGGAGGCGCGGCCGGGGAGCTGTTTTTT. Amino acids: CASSLGLAGGAAGELFF. This chain connects TRBV7-9 to TRBJ2-2, with 13 bases aligning to TRBD2. V lost 1 base to trimming and J lost 6 bases; unmatched junction nucleotides: 5. Per the germline V gene, CDR1 is SEHNR and CDR2 is FQNEAQ (reference sequence). This CDR3 is built from 17 residues.

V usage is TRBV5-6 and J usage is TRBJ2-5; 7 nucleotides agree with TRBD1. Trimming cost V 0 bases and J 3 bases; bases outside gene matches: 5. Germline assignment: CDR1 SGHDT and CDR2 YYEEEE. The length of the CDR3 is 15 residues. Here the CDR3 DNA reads TGTGCCAGCAGCTTGGATCCGGGACAGAAAGAGACCCAGTACTTC. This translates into CASSLDPGQKETQYF.

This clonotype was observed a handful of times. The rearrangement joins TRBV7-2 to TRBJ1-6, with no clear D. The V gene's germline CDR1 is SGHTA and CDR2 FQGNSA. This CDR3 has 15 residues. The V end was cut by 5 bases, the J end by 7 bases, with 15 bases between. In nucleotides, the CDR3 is TGTGCCAGCAGCCAAGATGGGCAGGTAAATTCACCCCTCCACTTT. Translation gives CASSQDGQVNSPLHF. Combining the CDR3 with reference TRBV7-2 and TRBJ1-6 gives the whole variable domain GAGVSQSPSNKVTEKGKDVELRCDPISGHTALYWYRQSLGQGLEFLIYFQGNSAPDKSGLPSDRFSAERTGGSVSTLTIQRTQQEDSAVYLCASSQDGQVNSPLHFGNGTRLTVT.

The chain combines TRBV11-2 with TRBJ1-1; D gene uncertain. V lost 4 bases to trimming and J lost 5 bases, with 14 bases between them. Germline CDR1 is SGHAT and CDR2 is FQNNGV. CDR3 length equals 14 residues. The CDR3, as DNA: TGTGCCAGCAGCTCCTTCAGCGGAGGGACTGAAGCTTTCTTT. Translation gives CASSSFSGGTEAFF.

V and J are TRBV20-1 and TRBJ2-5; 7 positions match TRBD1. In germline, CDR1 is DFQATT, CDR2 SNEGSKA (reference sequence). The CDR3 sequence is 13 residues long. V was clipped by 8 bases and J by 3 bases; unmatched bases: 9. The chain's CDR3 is CSPWDSLEETQYF. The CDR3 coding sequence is TGCAGTCCTTGGGACAGCCTGGAAGAGACCCAGTACTTC.

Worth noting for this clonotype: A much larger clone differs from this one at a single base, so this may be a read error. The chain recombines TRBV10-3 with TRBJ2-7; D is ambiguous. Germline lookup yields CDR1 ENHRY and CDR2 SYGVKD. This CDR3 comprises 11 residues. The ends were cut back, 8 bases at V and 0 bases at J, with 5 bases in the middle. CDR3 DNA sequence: TGTGCCATCCAGTTCTCCTACGAGCAGTACTTC. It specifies CAIQFSYEQYF.

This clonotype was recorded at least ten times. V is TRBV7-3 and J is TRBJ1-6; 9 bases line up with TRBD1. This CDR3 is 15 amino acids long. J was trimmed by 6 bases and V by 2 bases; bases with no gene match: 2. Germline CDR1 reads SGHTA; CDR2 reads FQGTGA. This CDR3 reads CASSLGTGSNSPLHF. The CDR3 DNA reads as TGTGCCAGCAGCTTAGGGACAGGGAGTAATTCACCCCTCCACTTT.

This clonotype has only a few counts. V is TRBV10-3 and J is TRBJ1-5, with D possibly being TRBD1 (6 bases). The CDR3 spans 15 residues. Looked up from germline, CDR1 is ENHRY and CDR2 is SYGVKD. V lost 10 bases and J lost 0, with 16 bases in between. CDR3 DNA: TGTGCCAGCAGAGATTACAGGGTTAGCAATCAGCCCCAGCATTTT. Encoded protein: CASRDYRVSNQPQHF.

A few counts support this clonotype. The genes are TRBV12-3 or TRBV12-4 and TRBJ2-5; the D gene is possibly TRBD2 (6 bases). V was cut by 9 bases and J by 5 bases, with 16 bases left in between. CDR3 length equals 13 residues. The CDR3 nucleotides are TGTGCCAGTACCAAGCCGGGAGTTGAGACCCAGTACTTC. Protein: CASTKPGVETQYF.

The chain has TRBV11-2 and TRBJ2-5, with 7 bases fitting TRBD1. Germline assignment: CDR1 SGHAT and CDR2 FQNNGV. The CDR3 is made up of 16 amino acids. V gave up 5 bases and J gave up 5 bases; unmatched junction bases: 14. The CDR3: CASSDDETGRSETQYF. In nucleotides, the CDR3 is TGTGCCAGCAGCGATGATGAGACAGGGCGTTCGGAGACCCAGTACTTC.

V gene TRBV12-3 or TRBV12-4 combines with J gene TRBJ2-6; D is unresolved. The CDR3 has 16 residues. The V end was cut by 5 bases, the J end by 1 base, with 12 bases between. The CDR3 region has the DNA TGTGCCAGCAGTGATAACGACCGGTCTGGGGCCAACGTCCTGACTTTC. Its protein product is CASSDNDRSGANVLTF.

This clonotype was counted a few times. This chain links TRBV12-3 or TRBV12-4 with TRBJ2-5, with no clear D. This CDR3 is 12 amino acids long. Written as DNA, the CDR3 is TGTGCTAGTGGTTACAGTGAAGAGACCCAGTACTTC. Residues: CASGYSEETQYF.

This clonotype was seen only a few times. CDR3 nucleotides: TGTGCCAGCAGTTTAGGGCAGGGTTTAGTCGAGCAGTACTTC. This sequence encodes CASSLGQGLVEQYF. The chain couples TRBV12-3 or TRBV12-4 to TRBJ2-7; D perhaps matches TRBD1 (5 bases). This CDR3 is 14 amino acids long. V was trimmed by 1 base and J by 6 bases, leaving 13 bases between them.

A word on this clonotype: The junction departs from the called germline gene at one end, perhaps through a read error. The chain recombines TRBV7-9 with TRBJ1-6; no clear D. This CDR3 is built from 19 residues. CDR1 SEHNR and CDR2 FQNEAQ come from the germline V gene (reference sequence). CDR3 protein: CASSQDGDPESSYNSSLHF. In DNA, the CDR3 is TGTGCCAGCAGCCAGGACGGGGATCCCGAGAGCTCCTATAATTCATCCCTCCACTTT. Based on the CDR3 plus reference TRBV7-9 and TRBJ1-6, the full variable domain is DTGVSQNPRHKITKRGQNVTFRCDPISEHNRLYWYRQTLGQGPEFLTYFQNEAQLEKSRLLSDRFSAERPKGSFSTLEIQRTEQGDSAMYLCASSQDGDPESSYNSSLHFGNGTRLTVT.

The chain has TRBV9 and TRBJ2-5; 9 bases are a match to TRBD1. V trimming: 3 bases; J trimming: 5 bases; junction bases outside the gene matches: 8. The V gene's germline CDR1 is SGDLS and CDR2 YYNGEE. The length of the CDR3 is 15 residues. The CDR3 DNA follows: TGTGCCAGCAGCGCTTTACAGGGGGCCAAGGAGACCCAGTACTTC. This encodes CASSALQGAKETQYF.

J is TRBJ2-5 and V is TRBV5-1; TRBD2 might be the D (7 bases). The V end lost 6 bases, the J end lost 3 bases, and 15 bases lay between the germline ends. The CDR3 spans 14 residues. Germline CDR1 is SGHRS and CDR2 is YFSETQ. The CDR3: CASIRGGYEETQYF. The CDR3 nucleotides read TGCGCCAGCATCAGGGGAGGGTACGAAGAGACCCAGTACTTC.

The CDR3 reads CASNDGNELFF. As DNA, the CDR3 is TGTGCCAGCAACGACGGTAACGAACTGTTTTTT. The rearrangement uses TRBV11-2 and TRBJ1-4, with D uncertain. Trimming left V 7 bases short and J 12 bases short, with 12 bases between. The CDR3 totals 11 residues. Germline V CDR1 and CDR2: SGHAT, FQNNGV.

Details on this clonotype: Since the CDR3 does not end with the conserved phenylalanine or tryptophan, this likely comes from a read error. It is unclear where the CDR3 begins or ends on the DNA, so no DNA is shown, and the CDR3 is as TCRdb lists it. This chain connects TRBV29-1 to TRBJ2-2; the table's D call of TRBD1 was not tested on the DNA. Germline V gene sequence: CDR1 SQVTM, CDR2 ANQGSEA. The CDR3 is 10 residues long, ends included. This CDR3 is CSVEGGAVGY.

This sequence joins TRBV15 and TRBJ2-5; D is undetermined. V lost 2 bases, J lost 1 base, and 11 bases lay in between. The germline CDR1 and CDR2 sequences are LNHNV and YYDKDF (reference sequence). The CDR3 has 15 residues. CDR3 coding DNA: TGTGCCACCAGCAGACCGGACGGCCGCCAAGAGACCCAGTACTTC. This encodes CATSRPDGRQETQYF.

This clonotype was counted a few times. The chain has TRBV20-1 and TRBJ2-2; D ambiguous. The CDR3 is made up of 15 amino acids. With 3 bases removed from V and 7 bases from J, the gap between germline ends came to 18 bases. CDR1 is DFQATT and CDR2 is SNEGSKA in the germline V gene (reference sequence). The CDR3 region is CSASYPGASSGELFF. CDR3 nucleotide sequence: TGCAGTGCTAGTTACCCCGGCGCCTCCAGCGGGGAGCTGTTTTTT.

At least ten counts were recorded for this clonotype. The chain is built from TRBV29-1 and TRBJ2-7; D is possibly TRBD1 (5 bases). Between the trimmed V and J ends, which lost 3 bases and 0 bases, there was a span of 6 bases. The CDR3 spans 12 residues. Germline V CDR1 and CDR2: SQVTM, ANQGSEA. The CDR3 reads CSVEDNSYEQYF. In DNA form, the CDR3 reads TGCAGCGTTGAGGACAACTCCTACGAGCAGTACTTC.

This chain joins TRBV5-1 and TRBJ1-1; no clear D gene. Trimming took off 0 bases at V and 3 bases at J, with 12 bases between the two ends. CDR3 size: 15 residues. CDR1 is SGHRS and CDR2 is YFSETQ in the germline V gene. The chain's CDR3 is CASSLGVFVDTEAFF. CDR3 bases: TGCGCCAGCAGCTTGGGCGTCTTTGTGGACACTGAAGCTTTCTTT.

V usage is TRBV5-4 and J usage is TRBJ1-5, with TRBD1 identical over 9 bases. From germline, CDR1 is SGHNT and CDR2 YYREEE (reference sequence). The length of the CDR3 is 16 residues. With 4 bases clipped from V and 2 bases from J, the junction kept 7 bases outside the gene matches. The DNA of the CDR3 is TGTGCCAGCAGCCTACAGGGGGCAAATGGCAATCAGCCCCAGCATTTT. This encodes CASSLQGANGNQPQHF.

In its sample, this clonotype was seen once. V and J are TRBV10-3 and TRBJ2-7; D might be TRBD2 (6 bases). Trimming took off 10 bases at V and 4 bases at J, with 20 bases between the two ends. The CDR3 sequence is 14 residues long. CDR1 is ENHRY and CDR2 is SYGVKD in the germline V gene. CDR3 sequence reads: CASSPPSGAYEQYF. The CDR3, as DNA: TGTGCCAGCAGCCCTCCCTCGGGAGCATACGAGCAGTACTTC.

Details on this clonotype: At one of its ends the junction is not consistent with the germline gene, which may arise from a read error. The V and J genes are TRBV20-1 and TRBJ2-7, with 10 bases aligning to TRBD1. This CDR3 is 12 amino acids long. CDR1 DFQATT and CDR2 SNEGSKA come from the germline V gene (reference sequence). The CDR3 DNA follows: TGCAGTGCCCCGGGACAGGGGTTCGAGCGGTACTTC. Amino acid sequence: CSAPGQGFERYF.

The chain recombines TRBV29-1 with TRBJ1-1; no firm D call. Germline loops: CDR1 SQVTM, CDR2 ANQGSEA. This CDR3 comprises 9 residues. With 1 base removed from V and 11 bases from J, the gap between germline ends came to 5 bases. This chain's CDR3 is CSVEGTAFF. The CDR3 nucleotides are TGCAGCGTTGAAGGGACGGCTTTCTTT.

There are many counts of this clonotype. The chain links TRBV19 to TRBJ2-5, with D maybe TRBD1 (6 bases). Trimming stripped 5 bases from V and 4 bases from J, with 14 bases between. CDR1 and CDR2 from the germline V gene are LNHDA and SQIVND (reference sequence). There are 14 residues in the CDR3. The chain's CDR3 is CASSPSRGGETQYF. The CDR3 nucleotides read TGTGCCAGTAGTCCCTCCAGGGGTGGAGAGACCCAGTACTTC.

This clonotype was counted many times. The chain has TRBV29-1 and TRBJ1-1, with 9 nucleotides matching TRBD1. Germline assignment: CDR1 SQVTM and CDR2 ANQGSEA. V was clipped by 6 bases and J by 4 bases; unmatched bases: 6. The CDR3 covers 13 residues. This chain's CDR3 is CSVAGQGATEAFF. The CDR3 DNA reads TGCAGCGTGGCGGGACAGGGAGCCACTGAAGCTTTCTTT.